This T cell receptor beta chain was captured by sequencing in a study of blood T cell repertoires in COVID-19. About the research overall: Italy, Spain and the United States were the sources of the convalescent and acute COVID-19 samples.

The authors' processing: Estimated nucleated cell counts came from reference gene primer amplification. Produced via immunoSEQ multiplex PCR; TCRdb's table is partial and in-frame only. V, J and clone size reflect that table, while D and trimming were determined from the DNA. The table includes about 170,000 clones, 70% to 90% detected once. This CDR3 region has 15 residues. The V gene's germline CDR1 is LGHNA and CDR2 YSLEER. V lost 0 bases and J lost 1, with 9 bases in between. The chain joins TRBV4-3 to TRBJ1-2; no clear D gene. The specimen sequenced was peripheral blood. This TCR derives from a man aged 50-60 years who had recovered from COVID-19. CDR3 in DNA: TGCGCCAGCAGCCAAGATCTTGGGCTTAACTATGGCTACACCTTC. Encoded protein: CASSQDLGLNYGYTF.